The source of this T cell receptor beta chain is a study of cytomegalovirus exposure and HLA in healthy donors. Whole-study context: HLA-typed donors were the source of about 85 million unique TCRs, which an early data release held. Findings and limits, study-wide: In a later analysis, a missense DCLRE1C variant was linked to TCR beta V- and J-gene trimming. Because they were indistinguishable, some V segments, including TRBV6-2 and TRBV6-3, were excluded.

PCR primers comprised 60 Vbeta and 13 Jbeta primers. Sequenced by immunoSEQ multiplex PCR; TCRdb stores in-frame clones only, minus some. The sample includes 120,000 to 150,000 clones, roughly 82% of them seen just once. This CDR3 has 17 residues. With V trimmed by 1 base and J by 5 bases, 14 bases remained unmatched. The germline V gene encodes CDR1 SGHRS and CDR2 YFSETQ. About this clone: Its antigen is as yet unknown.

Sequenced material: PBMCs. The chain links TRBV5-1 to TRBJ2-7; TRBD1 matches 8 bases. The TCR was taken from a man aged 18 to 29 in good health and CMV-seropositive. CDR3 sequence reads: CASSLNLDRGTMDEQYF. In DNA, the CDR3 is TGCGCCAGCAGCTTGAATCTAGACAGGGGCACGATGGACGAGCAGTACTTC.